This T cell receptor (beta chain) comes out of a study of cytomegalovirus exposure and HLA in healthy donors. PCR involved 60 Vbeta and 13 Jbeta primers. The repertoire was sequenced with immunoSEQ multiplex PCR; TCRdb's copy has only in-frame clones and lacks some. The sample yields around 85,000 clones, 70% to 75% seen once. Study conclusions and caveats: According to a later analysis, most TCR beta chains associated with CMV appeared HLA-restricted.

Only a few counts were recorded for this clone. The target antigen is unknown. This TCR came from a man in his sixties in good health and CMV-seronegative. Specimen: PBMCs.

This CDR3 is CASSLELEGIDTQYF. The CDR3 coding sequence is TGTGCCAGCAGCTTGGAACTAGAGGGAATAGATACGCAGTATTTT. The rearrangement links TRBV5-4 to TRBJ2-3, with D perhaps TRBD2 (5 bases). The CDR3 is 15 residues long. Trimming removed 0 bases from V and 5 bases from J, with 13 bases in between. CDR1 is SGHNT, CDR2 YYREEE, per germline (reference sequence).